What follows are 3 T cell receptor beta chains derived from one specimen sequenced in a study of TIL therapy for anti-PD-1-resistant metastatic lung cancer. Time point meaning: pre-treatment sample, taken before nivolumab and TIL therapy. Tumor tissue came from excised metastases, mostly pleural nodules or supraclavicular lymph nodes. The immunoSEQ assay was v3. Clones were sequenced by immunoSEQ multiplex PCR, and TCRdb holds only the in-frame ones, with some missing. Of approximately 27,000 clones listed, roughly 72% are singletons. The input for sequencing was tumor tissue, taken at baseline. The receptors were sampled from a person aged 25 to 85 with non-small cell lung cancer.

V and J are TRBV27 and TRBJ2-5, with unresolved D. V lost 5 bases and J 5 bases, leaving 21 bases between the germline ends. CDR1 and CDR2 (germline): MNHEY, SMNVEV (reference sequence). The CDR3 totals 16 residues. CDR3 nucleotide sequence: TGTGCCAGCAGTAGTGAAAGCAGGCCCGTGGTTGAGACCCAGTACTTC. Protein sequence: CASSSESRPVVETQYF.

The count of this clone is one. The chain combines TRBV5-5 with TRBJ2-7, with 11 bases that match TRBD2. Trimming took 7 bases from V and 5 from J; bases not matched to a gene: 11. CDR1 and CDR2 (germline): SGHKS, YYEKEE (reference sequence). This CDR3 is built from 15 residues. CDR3 sequence (DNA): TGTGCCAGCTGTGCAATAGCGGGGGGGCTAGACGAGCAGTACTTC. Protein sequence: CASCAIAGGLDEQYF.

This sequence joins TRBV7-2 and TRBJ2-7; TRBD2 aligns across 8 bases. Germline loops: CDR1 SGHTA, CDR2 FQGNSA. The CDR3 loop spans 16 amino acids. The V gene end was trimmed by 3 bases and the J gene end by 5 bases; junction bases not matched to a gene: 12. The CDR3 reads CASSLALSGGAHEQYF. The DNA for the CDR3 is TGTGCCAGCAGCTTGGCTCTTTCCGGGGGGGCCCACGAGCAGTACTTC.